This T cell receptor (beta chain) was profiled in a study of cytomegalovirus exposure and HLA in healthy donors. Study results and caveats: The study found most TCR sequences rare, yet found some public TCRs in many donors.

PCR amplification relied on 60 Vbeta primers (plus 13 Jbeta primers). Clones were read by immunoSEQ multiplex PCR, and TCRdb kept only the in-frame ones, dropping some. This sample has 130,000 to 150,000 clones, with about 76% found just once. CDR3 length: 14 amino acids. The V gene's germline CDR1 is SGHTA and CDR2 FQGTGA. J gave up 5 bases and V 6 bases, and 7 bases lay outside the gene matches. Note on this clone: Its antigen is still unknown.

The sample consisted of PBMCs. This sequence was found in a man in his late teens or twenties in good health and CMV-seronegative. The chain employs TRBV7-3 and TRBJ2-3; 8 bases are shared with TRBD1. CDR3 amino acids: CASRGTGKGDTQYF. The CDR3 region has the DNA TGTGCCAGCAGGGGGACAGGAAAGGGAGATACGCAGTATTTT.